This T cell receptor (beta chain) is from a study of T cells in Graves' hyperthyroidism and ophthalmopathy. RNA transcripts served as the template for amplifying TCR beta CDR3 regions. The HTBI primer set served for first-round RT-PCR of the TCR CDR3. TCRdb itself ran the multiplex PCR reads through MiXCR, one entry per CDR3 protein. The profile covers hundreds of thousands of distinct CDR3 sequences, with 12% to 15% appearing a single time and more than 8.5% taken by the ten largest. Study-wide results and caveats: Blood also held most thyroid clonotypes expanded beyond 0.001. Ophthalmopathy and stable hyperthyroidism were separated by a 13 V-J model. Before onset, ophthalmopathy was predicted by the model a median 6.5 months earlier.

The table lists this clonotype with a few counts. The antigen is not known. More than 9.5 ml fresh peripheral blood yielded the PBMCs. Sequencing was performed on blood. The sequence was collected from a woman younger than 30 with Graves' hyperthyroidism.

Written as DNA, the CDR3 is TGTGCTACCAGACAGATGATGAACACTGAAGCTTTCTTT. Amino acid sequence: CATRQMMNTEAFF. The rearrangement uses TRBV27 and TRBJ1-1, with a possible D match to TRBD1 (5 bases). The length of the CDR3 is 13 residues. Looked up from germline, CDR1 is MNHEY and CDR2 is SMNVEV (reference sequence).